This T cell receptor (beta chain) is from a study of T cells in Graves' hyperthyroidism and ophthalmopathy. General study findings and limits: The blood repertoire included most of the expanded thyroid clonotypes above 0.001.

Worth noting for this clonotype: Its antigen is undetermined. This sequence may be a read error, since a much larger clone differs from it by one base.

It was RNA transcripts that yielded the amplified TCR beta CDR3 regions. RT-PCR in the first round (using the HTBI primer set) targeted the TCR CDR3. TCRdb reanalysed the multiplex PCR reads using MiXCR and keeps one entry per CDR3 protein. This sample has a few hundred thousand distinct CDR3 sequences, with under 25% found just once. Germline CDR1 MDHEN, CDR2 SYDVKM. There are 13 residues in the CDR3. The sample comprised blood. The chain recombines TRBV28 with TRBJ1-1; D gene uncertain. The clonotype was recovered from a man aged 18 to 35 with Graves' hyperthyroidism. In DNA, the CDR3 is TGTGCCAGCAGTTCCTTAAAGTACACTGAATCTTTCTTT. Its translation: CASSSLKYTESFF.